A single sample gave rise to the 32 T cell receptor beta chains below, sequenced in a study of blood T cell repertoires in COVID-19. This table comes from immunoSEQ multiplex PCR, and its TCRdb copy is limited to in-frame clones, with some not included. The table lists some 60,000 clones, 91% of them singletons. Source material: peripheral blood. Every receptor here comes from a man in his fifties or sixties with acute or convalescent COVID-19.

V and J are TRBV10-3 and TRBJ2-7, with 7 nucleotides matching TRBD2. Germline assignment: CDR1 ENHRY and CDR2 SYGVKD. The CDR3 runs 14 residues. The V gene end was trimmed by 9 bases and the J gene end by 5 bases; junction bases not matched to a gene: 13. The CDR3 region is CAMTSGEGRDEQYF. As DNA, the CDR3 is TGTGCCATGACCTCGGGGGAGGGCCGCGACGAGCAGTACTTC.

The chain uses TRBV5-1 and TRBJ2-2; D uncertain. V lost 0 bases and J 6 bases, leaving 12 bases between the germline ends. This CDR3 has 15 residues. The germline gives CDR1 SGHRS, CDR2 YFSETQ. This CDR3 reads CASSLAWPLSGELFF. DNA of the CDR3: TGCGCCAGCAGCTTGGCCTGGCCCCTCTCCGGGGAGCTGTTTTTT.

The chain has TRBV28 and TRBJ2-7; TRBD2 agrees at 9 bases. Germline V CDR1 and CDR2: MDHEN, SYDVKM. Losses at the gene ends were 5 bases for V and 5 bases for J; bases not matched to a gene: 10. This CDR3 comprises 15 residues. This chain's CDR3 is CASSSPAGGTDEQYF. CDR3 DNA sequence: TGTGCCAGCAGTAGCCCGGCGGGAGGGACCGACGAGCAGTACTTC.

The V call is TRBV2, the J call TRBJ1-5, with a tentative D call TRBD1 (5 bases). The germline V gene encodes CDR1 SNHLY and CDR2 FYNNEI. Trimming took off 5 bases at V and 7 bases at J, with 15 bases between the two ends. This CDR3 is built from 14 residues. The DNA for the CDR3 is TGTGCCAGCAGTAGGGACGGAGGGGACCAGCCCCAGCATTTT. It yields the protein CASSRDGGDQPQHF.

In this sample, this clone turned up once. The J gene is TRBJ1-1, the V gene TRBV9; 9 positions match TRBD1. Germline loops: CDR1 SGDLS, CDR2 YYNGEE. The CDR3 sequence is 15 residues long. Trimming cost V 4 bases and J 3 bases; bases outside gene matches: 7. CDR3 amino acids: CASSLGRQGDTEAFF. The CDR3 bases are TGTGCCAGCAGCCTAGGGCGACAGGGGGACACTGAAGCTTTCTTT. The variable domain in full, completed from reference TRBV9 and TRBJ1-1, reads DSGVTQTPKHLITATGQRVTLRCSPRSGDLSVYWYQQSLDQGLQFLIQYYNGEERAKGNILERFSAQQFPDLHSELNLSSLELGDSALYFCASSLGRQGDTEAFFGQGTRLTVV.

The chain employs TRBV6-5 and TRBJ1-3; unclear D gene. The ends were cut back, 6 bases at V and 0 bases at J, with 9 bases in the middle. There are 14 residues in the CDR3. CDR1 is MNHEY, CDR2 SVGAGI, per germline. CDR3 in amino acids: CASSRLGSGNTIYF. CDR3 sequence (DNA): TGTGCCAGCAGCCGACTTGGCTCTGGAAACACCATATATTTT.

The rearrangement uses TRBV15 and TRBJ1-2; 9 bases match TRBD1. The CDR3 runs 15 residues. Germline V gene data show CDR1 as LNHNV and CDR2 as YYDKDF (reference sequence). Germline trimming cut 5 bases from V and 5 bases from J; bases unmatched to any gene: 9. CDR3 amino acids: CATSPSPGTGYGYTF. Written as DNA, the CDR3 is TGTGCCACCAGCCCGAGCCCCGGGACAGGGTATGGCTACACCTTC.

This chain links TRBV27 with TRBJ1-3, with D possibly being TRBD1 (5 bases). This CDR3 comprises 13 residues. V was shortened by 6 bases and J by 8 bases, with 14 bases between the two germline ends. CDR1 and CDR2 from the germline V gene are MNHEY and SMNVEV (reference sequence). CDR3 nucleotide sequence: TGTGCCAGCAGAGGGACTGCGGGGGACACCATATATTTT. The encoded protein is CASRGTAGDTIYF.

The rearrangement links TRBV19 to TRBJ2-5; 11 nucleotides match TRBD2. CDR1 LNHDA and CDR2 SQIVND come from the germline V gene (reference sequence). J was trimmed by 4 bases and V by 3 bases; bases with no gene match: 1. The CDR3 has 14 amino acids. The chain's CDR3 is CASSITSGRETQYF. CDR3 DNA: TGTGCCAGTAGTATTACTAGCGGGAGAGAGACCCAGTACTTC.

The rearrangement uses TRBV19 and TRBJ1-6; 7 bases are a match to TRBD1. Unmatched junction bases numbered 4, after V lost 8 bases and J lost 6 bases. The CDR3 runs to 13 residues. Germline V gene data show CDR1 as LNHDA and CDR2 as SQIVND (reference sequence). CDR3 sequence: CASHRGSNSPLHF. The DNA of the CDR3 is TGTGCCAGTCACAGGGGCAGTAATTCACCCCTCCACTTT.

V gene TRBV5-4 combines with J gene TRBJ2-3, with 7 positions matching TRBD2. Losses at the gene ends were 0 bases for V and 0 bases for J; bases not matched to a gene: 4. Per the germline V gene, CDR1 is SGHNT and CDR2 is YYREEE (reference sequence). The CDR3 is made up of 16 amino acids. The CDR3 sequence: CASSLGREISTDTQYF. CDR3 DNA sequence: TGTGCCAGCAGCTTGGGGCGGGAGATTAGCACAGATACGCAGTATTTT. Full variable domain (remainder filled in from reference TRBV5-4 and TRBJ2-3): ETGVTQSPTHLIKTRGQQVTLRCSSQSGHNTVSWYQQALGQGPQFIFQYYREEENGRGNFPPRFSGLQFPNYSSELNVNALELDDSALYLCASSLGREISTDTQYFGPGTRLTVL.

DNA of the CDR3: TGTGCCAGCTCACCAGAAGCACGCTATGGCTACACCTTC. This translates into CASSPEARYGYTF. V and J are TRBV18 and TRBJ1-2; D unclear. Per the germline V gene, CDR1 is KGHSH and CDR2 is LQKENI. Trimming stripped 2 bases from V and 4 bases from J, with 8 bases between. The CDR3 spans 13 residues. Filled out from reference TRBV18 and TRBJ1-2, the complete variable domain reads NAGVMQNPRHLVRRRGQEARLRCSPMKGHSHVYWYRQLPEEGLKFMVYLQKENIIDESGMPKERFSAEFPKEGPSILRIQQVVRGDSAAYFCASSPEARYGYTFGSGTRLTVV.

The J gene is TRBJ2-2, the V gene TRBV4-1; TRBD1 matches 7 bases. The trim removed 8 bases at V and 6 bases at J, leaving 6 bases unmatched. CDR1 is MGHRA and CDR2 is YSYEKL in the germline V gene. The CDR3 is 13 amino acids. The CDR3 DNA sequence: TGCGCCAGCCCGACAGGGAGCCCCGGGGAGCTGTTTTTT. Its translation is CASPTGSPGELFF.

The chain joins TRBV6-4 to TRBJ2-7; weak D call: TRBD2 (6 bases). Per germline, CDR1 MRHNA and CDR2 SNTAGT. This CDR3 spans 14 amino acids. V dropped 0 bases and J dropped 4 bases, with 10 bases sitting between them. For the CDR3, the DNA is TGTGCCAGCAGTGACTCCCTAGCGAGATACGAGCAGTACTTC. Translation: CASSDSLARYEQYF.

The V call is TRBV7-2, the J call TRBJ2-3, with a tentative D call TRBD2 (5 bases). Germline CDR1 SGHTA, CDR2 FQGNSA. The germline V and J ends were trimmed by 1 base and 0 bases, with 11 bases remaining between them. The CDR3 has 16 amino acids. The CDR3 DNA reads TGTGCCAGCAGCTTAGTTCCGGGAACTAGCACAGATACGCAGTATTTT. Amino acid sequence: CASSLVPGTSTDTQYF.

The V and J genes are TRBV6-5 and TRBJ2-7; 10 nucleotides line up with TRBD2. With V trimmed by 9 bases and J by 0 bases, 8 bases remained unmatched. The germline gives CDR1 MNHEY, CDR2 SVGAGI. The CDR3 covers 15 residues. CDR3 region: CASQRTSGDSYEQYF. Written as DNA, the CDR3 is TGTGCCAGTCAACGTACTAGCGGGGACTCCTACGAGCAGTACTTC.

The chain has TRBV18 and TRBJ1-4; possibly TRBD1 for D (6 bases). Trimming took 6 bases from V and 0 from J, leaving 14 bases between them. Germline V gene data show CDR1 as KGHSH and CDR2 as LQKENI. The CDR3 has 16 residues. This chain's CDR3 is CASSQQGSTTNEKLFF. In DNA form, the CDR3 reads TGTGCCAGCTCGCAACAGGGCTCGACAACTAATGAAAAACTGTTTTTT.

The rearrangement uses TRBV10-3 and TRBJ2-3; 7 bases line up with TRBD1. V lost 6 bases and J lost 3; bases outside the gene matches: 3. The V gene's germline CDR1 is ENHRY and CDR2 SYGVKD. The CDR3 is 13 residues long. In nucleotides, the CDR3 is TGTGCCATCAGCGACAGGGAAACAGATACGCAGTATTTT. As protein: CAISDRETDTQYF.

The V call is TRBV27, the J call TRBJ2-5; 7 bases align to TRBD2. Germline V lookup: CDR1 MNHEY, CDR2 SMNVEV (reference sequence). This CDR3 is 15 amino acids long. Trimming at V came to 6 bases and at J to 6 bases, leaving 13 bases not matched to a gene. The CDR3 region has the DNA TGTGCCAGCAGGATAAAAGCGGGATTTAAAAAGACCCAGTACTTC. Amino acid sequence: CASRIKAGFKKTQYF.

The chain combines TRBV3-1 (or the pseudogene TRBV3-2) with TRBJ2-7, with D perhaps matching TRBD2 (6 bases). V was shortened by 4 bases and J by 1 base, with 11 bases between the two germline ends. Germline values: CDR1 LGHDT, CDR2 YNNKEL (reference sequence). The length of the CDR3 is 14 residues. The DNA for the CDR3 is TGTGCCAGCAGCCCTAGGGACTTATCCTACGAGCAGTACTTC. Translated: CASSPRDLSYEQYF.

The rearrangement joins TRBV6-2 or TRBV6-3 to TRBJ1-5; D remains ambiguous. Between the trimmed V and J ends, which lost 1 base and 5 bases, there was a span of 9 bases. Germline-derived CDR1 and CDR2 are MNHEY and SVGEGT. This CDR3 comprises 14 residues. This CDR3 is CASSYFNTDQPQHF. In nucleotides, the CDR3 is TGTGCCAGCAGTTACTTTAATACGGATCAGCCCCAGCATTTT.

The J gene is TRBJ2-5, the V gene TRBV7-2, with D uncertain. Deletions cut 2 bases from V and 1 base from J, with 11 bases between. The CDR3 extends over 15 amino acids. CDR1 is SGHTA, CDR2 FQGNSA, per germline. Here the CDR3 DNA reads TGTGCCAGCAGCTTACCGCTAGGCGCCCAAGAGACCCAGTACTTC. Translating it yields CASSLPLGAQETQYF.

Only a few counts were recorded for this clone. This chain connects TRBV6-5 to TRBJ1-5, with a tentative D call TRBD1 (5 bases). CDR1 and CDR2 (germline): MNHEY, SVGAGI. V lost 8 bases and J lost 3, with 17 bases in between. The CDR3 has 15 amino acids. The CDR3 sequence: CASGRGQALNQPQHF. The CDR3 DNA is TGTGCCAGCGGAAGAGGACAAGCGCTCAATCAGCCCCAGCATTTT.

The J gene is TRBJ1-1, the V gene TRBV19; TRBD1 is a possible D gene (6 bases). Germline loops: CDR1 LNHDA, CDR2 SQIVND (reference sequence). CDR3 length: 13 residues. Trimming cost V 5 bases and J 0 bases, with 7 bases left between them. The CDR3 reads CASSEGVNTEAFF. CDR3 nucleotides: TGTGCCAGTAGTGAGGGGGTGAACACTGAAGCTTTCTTT.

A remark on this clone: At one of its ends the junction is not consistent with the germline gene, which may arise from a read error. This rearrangement joins TRBV10-2 to TRBJ1-6; weak D call: TRBD1 (5 bases). The germline CDR1 and CDR2 sequences are WSHSY and SAAADI. This CDR3 spans 13 amino acids. The CDR3 DNA is TGCGCCAGCCGTGAGGGACCGGGGTCACCCCTCCACTTT. This gives the protein CASREGPGSPLHF.

This clone was found a few times. The chain carries TRBV27 and TRBJ2-1; TRBD1 matches at 8 bases. The CDR3 runs 15 residues. Germline V gene lookup returns CDR1 MNHEY and CDR2 SMNVEV (reference sequence). Trimming cost V 6 bases and J 2 bases; bases outside gene matches: 6. CDR3 nucleotides: TGTGCCAGCAGACGGGACAGGTCGACCTACAATGAGCAGTTCTTC. Translation gives CASRRDRSTYNEQFF.

The chain combines TRBV27 with TRBJ2-7; D may be TRBD1 (6 bases). The V end lost 6 bases, the J end lost 6 bases, and 18 bases lay between the germline ends. CDR3 length: 14 residues. Germline-derived CDR1 and CDR2 are MNHEY and SMNVEV (reference sequence). The CDR3 nucleotides read TGTGCCAGCAGCGTAAGATACAGGGAACGCGAGCAGTACTTC. Its protein is CASSVRYREREQYF.

The rearrangement joins TRBV25-1 to TRBJ1-2; D is possibly TRBD1 (6 bases). Trimming took off 3 bases at V and 4 bases at J, with 9 bases between the two ends. In germline, CDR1 is MGHDK, CDR2 SYGVNS. The CDR3 has 13 amino acids. Written as DNA, the CDR3 is TGTGCCAGCAGTGACAGGGGAAGCTATGGCTACACCTTC. Its protein is CASSDRGSYGYTF.

The genes are TRBV25-1 and TRBJ1-1; a weak D match, TRBD1 (5 bases). The CDR3 spans 11 residues. Trimming shortened V by 9 bases and J by 1 base, and 6 bases separated the two germline ends. Germline CDR1 MGHDK, CDR2 SYGVNS. The DNA for the CDR3 is TGTGCCAGTAGGGGGAACACTGAAGCTTTCTTT. It codes for CASRGNTEAFF. Full variable domain (remainder filled in from reference TRBV25-1 and TRBJ1-1): EADIYQTPRYLVIGTGKKITLECSQTMGHDKMYWYQQDPGMELHLIHYSYGVNSTEKGDLSSESTVSRIRTEHFPLTLESARPSHTSQYLCASRGNTEAFFGQGTRLTVV.

The chain is built from TRBV6-5 and TRBJ2-7, with TRBD2 identical over 10 bases. The CDR3 has 15 residues. Germline CDR1 reads MNHEY; CDR2 reads SVGAGI. The V and J ends lost 2 bases and 6 bases, in that order; junction bases with no gene match: 7. The CDR3 reads CASSYLASGRSEQYF. CDR3 nucleotides: TGTGCCAGCAGTTACCTCGCTAGCGGGAGATCCGAGCAGTACTTC.

J is TRBJ2-7 and V is TRBV28; TRBD2 aligns across 10 bases. Germline CDR1 and CDR2: MDHEN and SYDVKM. V trimming: 5 bases; J trimming: 2 bases; junction bases outside the gene matches: 12. This CDR3 region has 17 residues. CDR3 bases: TGTGCCAGCAGTCTAGGGACTAGCGCGAATCCTCCCTACGAGCAGTACTTC. Its protein is CASSLGTSANPPYEQYF.

V is TRBV5-1 and J is TRBJ2-7; possibly TRBD1 for D (5 bases). Trimming cost V 3 bases and J 3 bases, with 16 bases left between them. This CDR3 has 15 residues. Germline values: CDR1 SGHRS, CDR2 YFSETQ. DNA of the CDR3: TGCGCCAGCAGCTCTTCGGCCAGGGCTGGCTACGAGCAGTACTTC. Translating it yields CASSSSARAGYEQYF.